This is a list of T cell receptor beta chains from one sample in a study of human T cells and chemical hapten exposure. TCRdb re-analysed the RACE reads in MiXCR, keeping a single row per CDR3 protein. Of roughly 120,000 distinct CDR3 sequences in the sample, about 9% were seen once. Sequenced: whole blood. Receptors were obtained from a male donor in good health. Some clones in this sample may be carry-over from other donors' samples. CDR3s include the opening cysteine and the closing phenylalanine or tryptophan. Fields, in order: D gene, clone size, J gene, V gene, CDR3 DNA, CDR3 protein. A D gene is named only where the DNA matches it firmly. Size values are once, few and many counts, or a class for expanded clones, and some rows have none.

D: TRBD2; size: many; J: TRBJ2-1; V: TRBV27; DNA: TGTGCCAGCAGTTTATATGCCGCGGCGGGAGGGCCCTGGCACAATGAGCAGTTCTTC; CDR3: CASSLYAAAGGPWHNEQFF
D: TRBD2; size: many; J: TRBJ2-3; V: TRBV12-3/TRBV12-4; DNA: TGTGCCAGCAGACCTATGGCGGGGGTGACAGATACGCAGTATTTT; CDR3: CASRPMAGVTDTQYF
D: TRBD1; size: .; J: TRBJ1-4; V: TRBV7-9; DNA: TGTGCCAGCAGCTTAACAGGGGCTAATGAAAAACTGTTTTTT; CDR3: CASSLTGANEKLFF
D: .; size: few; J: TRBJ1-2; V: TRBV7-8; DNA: TGTGCCAGCAGCCTATATGACTATGGCTACACCTTC; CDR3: CASSLYDYGYTF
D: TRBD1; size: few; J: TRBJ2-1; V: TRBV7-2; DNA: TGTGCCAGCAGCTTACCCAGGGGGCTGCCCGAATCCAACAATGAGCAGTTCTTC; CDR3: CASSLPRGLPESNNEQFF
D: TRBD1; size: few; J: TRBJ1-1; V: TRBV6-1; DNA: TGTGCCAGCAGTGGCAGACAGGGGGCTTTGAGCACTGAAGCTTTCTTT; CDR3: CASSGRQGALSTEAFF
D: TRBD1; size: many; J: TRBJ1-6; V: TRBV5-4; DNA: TGTGCCAGCAGCATTGGACAGGGCTATAATTCACCCCTCCACTTT; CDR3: CASSIGQGYNSPLHF
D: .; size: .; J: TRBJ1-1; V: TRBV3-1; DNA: TGTGCCAGCGGCCTCCTGTCGGGGTTGAACACTGAAGCTTTCTTT; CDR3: CASGLLSGLNTEAFF
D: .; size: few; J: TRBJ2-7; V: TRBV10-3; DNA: TGTGCCATCAGTGAGTCGCTAGGGACCTACGAGCAGTACTTC; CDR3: CAISESLGTYEQYF
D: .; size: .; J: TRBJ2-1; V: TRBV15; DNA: TGTGCCACCAGCCTCTCCAGGAATGAGCAGTTCTTC; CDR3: CATSLSRNEQFF
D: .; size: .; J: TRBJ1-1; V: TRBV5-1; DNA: TGCGCCAGCAGCATACAGGGAAATACTGAAGCTTTCTTT; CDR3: CASSIQGNTEAFF
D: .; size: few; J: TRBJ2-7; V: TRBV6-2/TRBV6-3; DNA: TGTGCCAGCAGTTACGGGACGGCGTGGGAGCAGTACTTC; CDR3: CASSYGTAWEQYF
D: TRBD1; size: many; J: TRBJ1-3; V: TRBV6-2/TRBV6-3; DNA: TGTGCCAGCAAGAGGACAGGGGACGAAAACACCATATATTTT; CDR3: CASKRTGDENTIYF
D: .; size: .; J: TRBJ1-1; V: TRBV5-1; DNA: TGCGCCAGCAGCTTCGAAAGGGGGACTGAAGCTTTCTTT; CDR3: CASSFERGTEAFF
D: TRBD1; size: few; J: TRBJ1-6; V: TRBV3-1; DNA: TGTGCCAGCAGCCAAGAAGGGGCAGGGGGGTACAATTCACCCCTCCACTTT; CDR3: CASSQEGAGGYNSPLHF
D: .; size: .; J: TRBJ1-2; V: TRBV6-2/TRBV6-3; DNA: TGTGCCAGCAGTCTTCGGGGTACAATAGGCTACACCTTC; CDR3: CASSLRGTIGYTF
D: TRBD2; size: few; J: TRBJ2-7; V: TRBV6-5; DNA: TGTGCCAGCAGCAGCCCAATATTTGCGGGAGGAGGGTACGAGCAGTACTTC; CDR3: CASSSPIFAGGGYEQYF
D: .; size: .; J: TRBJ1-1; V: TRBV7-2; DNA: TGTGCCAGCAGACCGGGACGGAACACTGAAGCTTTCTTT; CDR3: CASRPGRNTEAFF
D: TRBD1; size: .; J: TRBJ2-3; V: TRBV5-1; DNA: TGCGCCAGCAGTCGAGGACAGGGGGCCTTCGACACAGATACGCAGTATTTT; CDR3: CASSRGQGAFDTDTQYF
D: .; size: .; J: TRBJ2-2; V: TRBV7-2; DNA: TGTGCCAGCAGGTCGACTGGGCTGAACACCGGGGAGCTGTTTTTT; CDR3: CASRSTGLNTGELFF
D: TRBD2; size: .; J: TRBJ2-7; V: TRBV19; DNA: TGTGCCAGTAGTGGTAGCGGGAGGGCCTACGAGCAGTACTTC; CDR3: CASSGSGRAYEQYF
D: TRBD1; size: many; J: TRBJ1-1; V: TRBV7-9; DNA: TGTGCCAGCAGCTTCCAGGGGGCGGAAGCTTTCTTT; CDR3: CASSFQGAEAFF
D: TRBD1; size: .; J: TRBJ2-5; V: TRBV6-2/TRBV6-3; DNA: TGTGCCAGCAGGCTCAGGGGGACACAAGAGACCCAGTACTTC; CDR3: CASRLRGTQETQYF
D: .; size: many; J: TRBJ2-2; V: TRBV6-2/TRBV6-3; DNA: TGTGCCAGCAGTTATCCCCAGAGGGGAAGCGGGGAGCTGTTTTTT; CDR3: CASSYPQRGSGELFF
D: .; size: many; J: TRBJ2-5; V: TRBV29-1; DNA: TGCAGCGTCCTGGCCCAGGACCAAGAGACCCAGTACTTC; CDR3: CSVLAQDQETQYF
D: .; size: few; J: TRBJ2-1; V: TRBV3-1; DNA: TGTGCCAGCAGCCAATCTATCACAGGACGGCTCCCCTACAATGAGCAGTTCTTC; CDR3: CASSQSITGRLPYNEQFF
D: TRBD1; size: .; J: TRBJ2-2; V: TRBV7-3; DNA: TGTGCCAGCAGCCGAACAGGGGGGTCGCGCACCGGGGAGCTGTTTTTT; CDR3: CASSRTGGSRTGELFF
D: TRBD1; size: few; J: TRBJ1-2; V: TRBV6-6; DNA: TGTGCCAGCAGTTCCCCCGGGACAGGGAAATTCTATGGCTACACCTTC; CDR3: CASSSPGTGKFYGYTF
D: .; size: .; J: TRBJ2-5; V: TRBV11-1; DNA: TGTGCCAGCAGCTTCGGGACTGAGGAGACCCAGTACTTC; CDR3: CASSFGTEETQYF
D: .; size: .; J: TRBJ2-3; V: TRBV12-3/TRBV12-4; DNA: TGTGCCAGCAGTGATATGCGCACAGATACGCAGTATTTT; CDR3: CASSDMRTDTQYF
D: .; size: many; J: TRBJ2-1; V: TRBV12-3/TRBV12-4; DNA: TGTGCCAGCAGTTTAGGAGGGCCCCACAATGAGCAGTTCTTC; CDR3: CASSLGGPHNEQFF
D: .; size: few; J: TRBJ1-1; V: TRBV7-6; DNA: TGTGCCAGCAGCTTACGGTCGACGAACACTGAAGCTTTCTTT; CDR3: CASSLRSTNTEAFF
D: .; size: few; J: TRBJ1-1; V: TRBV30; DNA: TGTGCCTGGAGTGTGGGGGGGAACACTGAAGCTTTCTTT; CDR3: CAWSVGGNTEAFF
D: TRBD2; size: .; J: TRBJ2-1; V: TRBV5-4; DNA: TGTGCCAGCAGCTTGGCCAGGACTAGCGGTTATTCCTACAATGAGCAGTTCTTC; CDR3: CASSLARTSGYSYNEQFF
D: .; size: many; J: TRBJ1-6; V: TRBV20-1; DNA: TGCAGTGCTAGAGCTATTGGAGGGAGCTCCTATAATTCACCCCTCCACTTT; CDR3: CSARAIGGSSYNSPLHF
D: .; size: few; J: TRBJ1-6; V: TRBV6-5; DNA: TGTGCCAGCAGAAGAGACAGCCGTGGTTCACCCCTCCACTTT; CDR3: CASRRDSRGSPLHF
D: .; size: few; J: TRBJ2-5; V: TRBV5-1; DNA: TGCGCCAGCAGCCGCGGGGCTGGGGAGACCCAGTACTTC; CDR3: CASSRGAGETQYF
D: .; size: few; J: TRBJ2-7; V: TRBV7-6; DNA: TGTGCCAGCAGCTCCGAACGGACGACAGGTCTCCACGAGCAGTACTTC; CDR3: CASSSERTTGLHEQYF
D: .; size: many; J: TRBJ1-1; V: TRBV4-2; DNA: TGTGCCAGCAGCCAATATGGTAACACTGAAGCTTTCTTT; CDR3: CASSQYGNTEAFF
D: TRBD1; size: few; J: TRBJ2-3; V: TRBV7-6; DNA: TGTGCCAGCAGCTTAGAACCCGGGACAGCTAGCACAGATACGCAGTATTTT; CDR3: CASSLEPGTASTDTQYF
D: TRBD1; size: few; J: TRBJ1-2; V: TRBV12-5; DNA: TGTGCTAGTGGTTTGTCCTCGGACAGGGCGAATGGCTACACCTTC; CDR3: CASGLSSDRANGYTF
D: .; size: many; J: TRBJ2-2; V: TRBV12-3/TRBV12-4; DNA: TGTGCCAGCAGTTTGGGGGGCGGGAGTCGCCGGAACACCGGGGAGCTGTTTTTT; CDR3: CASSLGGGSRRNTGELFF
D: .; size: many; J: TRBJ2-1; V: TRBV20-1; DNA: TGCAGTGCTGAATACGGGACCGGGAGCGCCTCCTACAATGAGCAGTTCTTC; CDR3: CSAEYGTGSASYNEQFF
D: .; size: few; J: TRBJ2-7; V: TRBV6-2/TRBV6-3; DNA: TGTGCCAGCAGTTACTCGGTCGAGCAGTACTTC; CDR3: CASSYSVEQYF
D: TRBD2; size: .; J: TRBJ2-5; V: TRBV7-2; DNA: TGTGCCAGCAGCTTAGTTAGCGGGGGGGCCGGAGAGACCCAGTACTTC; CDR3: CASSLVSGGAGETQYF
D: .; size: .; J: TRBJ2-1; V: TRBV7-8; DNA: TGTGCCAGCAGCTTCCTACAGGGGACTAATGAGCAGTTCTTC; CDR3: CASSFLQGTNEQFF
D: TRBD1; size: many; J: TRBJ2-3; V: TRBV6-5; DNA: TGTGCCAGCACCCCCACCACGGCAGGGGGCCAGGTTACGCAGTATTTT; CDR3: CASTPTTAGGQVTQYF
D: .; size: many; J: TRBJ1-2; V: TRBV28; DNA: TGTGCCACAGATCCAGGCCGTTCATTCTATGGCTACACCTTC; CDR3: CATDPGRSFYGYTF
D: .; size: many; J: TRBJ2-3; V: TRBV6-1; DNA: TGTGCCAGCAGTTCGCGAGGCCCCGGACAGAGCACAGATACGCAGTATTTT; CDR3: CASSSRGPGQSTDTQYF
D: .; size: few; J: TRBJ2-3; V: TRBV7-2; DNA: TGTGCCAGCAGCTCCCCGAGAGGGGGGGTTAACACAGATACGCAGTATTTT; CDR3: CASSSPRGGVNTDTQYF
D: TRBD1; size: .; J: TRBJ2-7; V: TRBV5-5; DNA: TGTGCCAGCAGCGTCGGACAGGGGTTCTACGAGCAGTACTTC; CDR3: CASSVGQGFYEQYF
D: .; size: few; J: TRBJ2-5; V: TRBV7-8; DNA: TGTGCCAGCAGCTTAGTTTCCCTCGCGAAAGGATGGGAGACCCAGTACTTC; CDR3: CASSLVSLAKGWETQYF